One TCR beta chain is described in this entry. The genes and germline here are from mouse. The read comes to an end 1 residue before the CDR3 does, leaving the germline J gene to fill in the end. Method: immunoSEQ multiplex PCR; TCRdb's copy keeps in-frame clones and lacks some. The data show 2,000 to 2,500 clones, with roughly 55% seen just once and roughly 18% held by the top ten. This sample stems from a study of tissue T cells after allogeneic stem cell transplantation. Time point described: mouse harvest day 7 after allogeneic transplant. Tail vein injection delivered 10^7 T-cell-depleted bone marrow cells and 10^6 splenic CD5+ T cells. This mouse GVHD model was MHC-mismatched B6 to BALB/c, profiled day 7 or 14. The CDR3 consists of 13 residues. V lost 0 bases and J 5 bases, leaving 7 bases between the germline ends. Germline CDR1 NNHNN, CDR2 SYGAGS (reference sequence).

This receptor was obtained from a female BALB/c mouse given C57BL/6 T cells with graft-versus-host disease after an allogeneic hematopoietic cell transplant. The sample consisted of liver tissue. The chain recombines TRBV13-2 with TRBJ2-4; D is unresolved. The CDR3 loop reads CASGDANLNTLYF. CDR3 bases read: TGTGCCAGCGGTGATGCGAACTTAAACACCTTGTAC.